The 10 T cell receptor beta chains below come from one sample, sequenced in a study of cytomegalovirus exposure and HLA in healthy donors. 60 Vbeta and 13 Jbeta primers were used in PCR. Method: immunoSEQ multiplex PCR; TCRdb's copy keeps in-frame clones and lacks some. The sample lists around 130,000 clones, around 74% seen once, with 6.6% in the top ten. The sample taken for sequencing was PBMCs. All receptors derive from a middle-aged man in good health and CMV-seropositive.

This clone appeared once. This rearrangement joins TRBV5-1 to TRBJ1-2; 9 bases line up with TRBD1. Germline CDR1 and CDR2: SGHRS and YFSETQ. The CDR3 length is 15 residues. Trimming at V came to 4 bases and at J to 6 bases, leaving 10 bases not matched to a gene. CDR3 sequence: CASSPGGTGINGYTF. For the CDR3, the DNA is TGCGCCAGCAGCCCCGGCGGGACAGGGATTAATGGCTACACCTTC.

The genes are TRBV9 and TRBJ1-2; D might be TRBD1 (5 bases). Trimming cost V 3 bases and J 7 bases, with 16 bases left between them. The CDR3 length is 14 residues. The germline V gene encodes CDR1 SGDLS and CDR2 YYNGEE. The CDR3 DNA sequence: TGTGCCAGCAGCGGGAGAGACAGCCGAAGTGGCTACACCTTC. Encoded protein: CASSGRDSRSGYTF.

The chain uses TRBV4-1 and TRBJ2-5, with a weak D call TRBD1 (6 bases). Near its end, the DNA agrees better with TRBJ2-7, so the J call may be wrong. The germline gives CDR1 MGHRA, CDR2 YSYEKL. CDR3 size: 15 residues. CDR3 region: CASSQADSALDEQYF. The DNA of the CDR3 is TGCGCCAGCAGCCAAGCGGACAGCGCTTTGGACGAGCAGTACTTC.

The chain joins TRBV4-1 to TRBJ1-3; TRBD1 aligns across 9 bases. CDR3 length: 17 residues. Germline V gives CDR1 MGHRA, CDR2 YSYEKL. The V gene end was trimmed by 4 bases and the J gene end by 0 bases; junction bases not matched to a gene: 7. This chain's CDR3 is CASSRTGGRTSGNTIYF. For the CDR3, the DNA is TGCGCCAGCAGCCGCACAGGGGGCCGGACCTCTGGAAACACCATATATTTT.

The CDR3 DNA reads TGTGCCAGCAGCGTTCTGAGCGGGAGCTACAATGAGCAGTTCTTC. This encodes CASSVLSGSYNEQFF. V and J are TRBV9 and TRBJ2-1; 8 bases fit TRBD2. Germline CDR1 and CDR2: SGDLS and YYNGEE. J lost 3 bases, V lost 2 bases, and 4 bases had no gene match. The CDR3 loop spans 15 amino acids.

The chain joins TRBV5-4 to TRBJ2-5; weak D call: TRBD2 (6 bases). V dropped 3 bases and J dropped 1 base, with 10 bases sitting between them. This CDR3 has 14 amino acids. The germline V gene has CDR1 SGHNT and CDR2 YYREEE (reference sequence). CDR3 in amino acids: CASSWDSGQETQYF. The CDR3 region has the DNA TGTGCCAGCAGCTGGGACTCGGGCCAAGAGACCCAGTACTTC.

V gene TRBV5-1 combines with J gene TRBJ2-3, with 7 bases matching TRBD1. With 3 bases clipped from V and 3 bases from J, the junction kept 10 bases outside the gene matches. CDR1 is SGHRS and CDR2 is YFSETQ in the germline V gene. This CDR3 comprises 16 residues. As DNA, the CDR3 is TGCGCCAGCAGCTCTCGAACAGGGGCCGTGACAGATACGCAGTATTTT. Its translation: CASSSRTGAVTDTQYF.

The J gene is TRBJ2-3, the V gene TRBV27; TRBD2 matches at 12 bases. Unmatched junction bases numbered 9, after V lost 5 bases and J lost 6 bases. The CDR3 is 16 amino acids. Germline CDR1 reads MNHEY; CDR2 reads SMNVEV (reference sequence). The CDR3, as DNA: TGTGCCAGCAGTCTCTCGCTAGCGGGGGGGCAGGATACGCAGTATTTT. Translating it yields CASSLSLAGGQDTQYF.

V usage is TRBV5-1 and J usage is TRBJ2-1, with 8 bases lining up with TRBD1. V lost 0 bases and J lost 1; bases outside the gene matches: 6. This CDR3 comprises 17 residues. Germline CDR1 SGHRS, CDR2 YFSETQ. CDR3 residues: CASSLEPQGASYNEQFF. As DNA, the CDR3 is TGCGCCAGCAGCTTGGAGCCCCAGGGGGCATCCTACAATGAGCAGTTCTTC.

The chain couples TRBV14 to TRBJ2-7, with a possible D match to TRBD2 (6 bases). The CDR3 covers 16 residues. CDR1 is SGHDN, CDR2 FVKESK, per germline. V lost 4 bases, J lost 4 bases, and 20 bases lay in between. CDR3 sequence reads: CASSPRAQRAGYEQYF. The CDR3 DNA sequence: TGTGCCAGCAGCCCCAGGGCCCAGCGGGCCGGTTACGAGCAGTACTTC.